This T cell receptor beta chain was captured by sequencing in a study of chemoradiotherapy in HPV16-positive cancers. Trimming removed 2 bases at V and 5 bases at J, with 11 bases between. This CDR3 contains 14 residues. Germline values: CDR1 MNHEY, CDR2 SVGAGI. Profiling relied on immunoSEQ multiplex PCR, and the TCRdb table lists in-frame clones only, not all of them. The sample holds tens of thousands of clones, roughly 87% seen once. This sample comprised blood, obtained from a patient who underwent chemoradiotherapy. The receptor was isolated from a human donor with HPV-associated anogenital cancer. V usage is TRBV6-5 and J usage is TRBJ2-3; no clear D. Here the CDR3 DNA reads TGTGCCAGCAGTTACCCTACGCTCAAAGATACGCAGTATTTT. Its protein product is CASSYPTLKDTQYF.